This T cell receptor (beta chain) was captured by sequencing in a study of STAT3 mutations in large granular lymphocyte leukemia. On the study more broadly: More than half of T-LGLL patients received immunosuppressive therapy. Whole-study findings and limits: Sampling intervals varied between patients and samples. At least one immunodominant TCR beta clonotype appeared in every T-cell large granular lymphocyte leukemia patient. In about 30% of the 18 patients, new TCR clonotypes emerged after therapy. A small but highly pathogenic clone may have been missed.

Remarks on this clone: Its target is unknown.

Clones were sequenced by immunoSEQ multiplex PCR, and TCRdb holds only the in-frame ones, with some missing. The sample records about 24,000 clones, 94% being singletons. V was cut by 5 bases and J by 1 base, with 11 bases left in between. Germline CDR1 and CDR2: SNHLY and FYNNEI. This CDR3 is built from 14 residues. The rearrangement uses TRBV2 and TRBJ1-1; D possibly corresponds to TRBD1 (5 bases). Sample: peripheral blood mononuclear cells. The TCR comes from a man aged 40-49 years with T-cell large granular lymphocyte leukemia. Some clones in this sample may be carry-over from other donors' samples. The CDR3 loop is CASSHRNRNTEAFF. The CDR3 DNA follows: TGTGCCAGCAGTCACAGGAATAGGAACACTGAAGCTTTCTTT.